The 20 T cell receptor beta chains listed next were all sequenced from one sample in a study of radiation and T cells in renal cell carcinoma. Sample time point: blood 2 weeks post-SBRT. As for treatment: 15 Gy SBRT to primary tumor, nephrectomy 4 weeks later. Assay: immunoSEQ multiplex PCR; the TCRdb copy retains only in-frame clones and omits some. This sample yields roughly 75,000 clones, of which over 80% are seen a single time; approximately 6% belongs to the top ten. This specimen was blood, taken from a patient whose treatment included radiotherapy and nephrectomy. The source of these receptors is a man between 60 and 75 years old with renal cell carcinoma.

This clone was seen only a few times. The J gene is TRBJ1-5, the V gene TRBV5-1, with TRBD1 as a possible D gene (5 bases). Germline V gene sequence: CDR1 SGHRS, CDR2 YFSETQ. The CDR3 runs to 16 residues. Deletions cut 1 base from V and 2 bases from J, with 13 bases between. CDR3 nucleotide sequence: TGCGCCAGCAGCTTGAGGCCGGCGGGGGGCAATCAGCCCCAGCATTTT. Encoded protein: CASSLRPAGGNQPQHF.

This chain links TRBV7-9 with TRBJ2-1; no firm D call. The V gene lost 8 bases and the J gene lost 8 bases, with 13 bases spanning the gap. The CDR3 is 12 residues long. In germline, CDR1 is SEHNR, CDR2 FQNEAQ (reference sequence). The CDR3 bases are TGTGCCAGCGGTGGTCGGAGTCATGAGCAGTTCTTC. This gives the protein CASGGRSHEQFF.

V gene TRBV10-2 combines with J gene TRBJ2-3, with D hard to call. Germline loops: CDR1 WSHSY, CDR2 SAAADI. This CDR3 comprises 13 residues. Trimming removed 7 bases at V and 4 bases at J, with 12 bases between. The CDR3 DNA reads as TGCGCCAGCACCGGAACGGGCGCAGATACGCAGTATTTT. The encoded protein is CASTGTGADTQYF.

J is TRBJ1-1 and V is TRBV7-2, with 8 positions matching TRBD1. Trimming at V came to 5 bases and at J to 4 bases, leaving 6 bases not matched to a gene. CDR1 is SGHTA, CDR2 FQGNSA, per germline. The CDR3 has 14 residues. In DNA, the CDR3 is TGTGCCAGCAGCACTTGGACAGGGAGCACTGAAGCTTTCTTT. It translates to CASSTWTGSTEAFF. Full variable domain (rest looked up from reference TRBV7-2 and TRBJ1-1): GAGVSQSPSNKVTEKGKDVELRCDPISGHTALYWYRQSLGQGLEFLIYFQGNSAPDKSGLPSDRFSAERTGGSVSTLTIQRTQQEDSAVYLCASSTWTGSTEAFFGQGTRLTVV.

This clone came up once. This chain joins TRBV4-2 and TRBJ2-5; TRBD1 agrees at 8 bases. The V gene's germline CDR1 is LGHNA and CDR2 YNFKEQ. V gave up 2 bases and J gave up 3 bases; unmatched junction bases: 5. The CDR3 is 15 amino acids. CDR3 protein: CASSQPRTGKETQYF. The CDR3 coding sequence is TGTGCCAGCAGCCAACCCCGGACAGGGAAAGAGACCCAGTACTTC.

The CDR3, as DNA: TGCAGCGTTGAAGCCAGAAATCAAGAGACCCAGTACTTC. Residues: CSVEARNQETQYF. The genes are TRBV29-1 and TRBJ2-5; no clear D. Trimming took off 1 base at V and 2 bases at J, with 8 bases between the two ends. The CDR3 covers 13 residues. Germline loops: CDR1 SQVTM, CDR2 ANQGSEA.

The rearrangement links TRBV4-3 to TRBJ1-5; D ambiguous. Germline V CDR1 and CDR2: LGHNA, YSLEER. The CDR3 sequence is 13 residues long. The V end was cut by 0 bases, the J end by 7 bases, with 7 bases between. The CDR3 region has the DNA TGCGCCAGCAGCCAAGATCGCGGGCAGCCCCAGCATTTT. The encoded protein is CASSQDRGQPQHF.

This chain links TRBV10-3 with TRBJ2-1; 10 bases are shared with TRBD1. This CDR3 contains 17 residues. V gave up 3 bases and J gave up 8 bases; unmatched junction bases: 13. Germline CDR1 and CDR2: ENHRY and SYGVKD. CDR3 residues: CAISDNLRTGGLHEQFF. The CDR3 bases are TGTGCCATCAGTGACAACCTGCGGACAGGGGGGCTACATGAGCAGTTCTTC.

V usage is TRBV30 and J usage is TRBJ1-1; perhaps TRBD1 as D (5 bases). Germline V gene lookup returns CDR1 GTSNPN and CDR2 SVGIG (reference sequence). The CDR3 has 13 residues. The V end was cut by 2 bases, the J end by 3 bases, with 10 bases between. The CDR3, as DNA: TGTGCCTGGAGTAGGGGTCTTCACACTGAAGCTTTCTTT. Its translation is CAWSRGLHTEAFF. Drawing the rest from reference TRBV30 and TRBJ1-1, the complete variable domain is SQTIHQWPATLVQPVGSPLSLECTVEGTSNPNLYWYRQAAGRGLQLLFYSVGIGQISSEVPQNLSASRPQDRQFILSSKKLLLSDSGFYLCAWSRGLHTEAFFGQGTRLTVV.

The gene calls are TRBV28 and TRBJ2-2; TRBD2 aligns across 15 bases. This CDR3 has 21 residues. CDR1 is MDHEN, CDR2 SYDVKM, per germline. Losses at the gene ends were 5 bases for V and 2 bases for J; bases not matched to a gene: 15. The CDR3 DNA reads TGTGCCAGCAGTGCCTCGGCGGGGTGGACTAGCGGGAGGGCCAACACCGGGGAGCTGTTTTTT. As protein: CASSASAGWTSGRANTGELFF.

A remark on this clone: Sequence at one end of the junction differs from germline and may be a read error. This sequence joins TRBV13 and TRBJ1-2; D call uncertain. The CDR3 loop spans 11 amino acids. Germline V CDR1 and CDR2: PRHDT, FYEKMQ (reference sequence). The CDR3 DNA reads TGTGCCAGCAGCTCGGGTTCGGTGATCCCCTTC. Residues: CASSSGSVIPF.

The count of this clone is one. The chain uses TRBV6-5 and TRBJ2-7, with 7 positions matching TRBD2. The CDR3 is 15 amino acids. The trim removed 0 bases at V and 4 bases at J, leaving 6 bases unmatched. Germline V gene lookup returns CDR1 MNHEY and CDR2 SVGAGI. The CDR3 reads CASSYSSGALYEQYF. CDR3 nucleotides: TGTGCCAGCAGTTACTCGAGCGGGGCATTATACGAGCAGTACTTC.

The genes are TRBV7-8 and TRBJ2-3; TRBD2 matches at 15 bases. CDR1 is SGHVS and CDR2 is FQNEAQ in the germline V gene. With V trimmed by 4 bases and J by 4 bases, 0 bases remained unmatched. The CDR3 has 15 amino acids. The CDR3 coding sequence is TGTGCCAGCAGCTGGACTAGCGGGAGGGCAGATACGCAGTATTTT. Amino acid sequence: CASSWTSGRADTQYF.

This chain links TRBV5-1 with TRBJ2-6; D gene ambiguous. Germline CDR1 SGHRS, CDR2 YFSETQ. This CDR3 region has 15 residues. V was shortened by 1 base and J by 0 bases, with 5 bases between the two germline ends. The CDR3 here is CASSLQVSGANVLTF. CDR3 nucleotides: TGCGCCAGCAGCTTGCAGGTCTCTGGGGCCAACGTCCTGACTTTC.

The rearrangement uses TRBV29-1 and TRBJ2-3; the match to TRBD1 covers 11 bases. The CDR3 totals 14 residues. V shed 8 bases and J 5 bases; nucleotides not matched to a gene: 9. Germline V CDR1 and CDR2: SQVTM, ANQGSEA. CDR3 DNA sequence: TGCAGCACCGGACAGGGGGCTTATGAAGATACGCAGTATTTT. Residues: CSTGQGAYEDTQYF.

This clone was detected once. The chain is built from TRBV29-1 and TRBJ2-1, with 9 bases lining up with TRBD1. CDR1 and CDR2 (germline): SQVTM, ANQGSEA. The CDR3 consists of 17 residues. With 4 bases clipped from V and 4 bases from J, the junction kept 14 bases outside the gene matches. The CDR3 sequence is CSVGGLTGGYLYNEQFF. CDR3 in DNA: TGCAGCGTTGGGGGCTTGACAGGGGGTTACCTTTACAATGAGCAGTTCTTC.

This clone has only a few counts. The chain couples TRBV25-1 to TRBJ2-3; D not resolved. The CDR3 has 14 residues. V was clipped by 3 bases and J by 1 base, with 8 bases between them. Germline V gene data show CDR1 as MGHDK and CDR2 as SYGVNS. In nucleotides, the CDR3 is TGTGCCAGCAGTGACTTCCGAGGCACAGATACGCAGTATTTT. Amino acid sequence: CASSDFRGTDTQYF.

The CDR3 is CAWSVLSHTGELFF. Here the CDR3 DNA reads TGTGCCTGGAGTGTACTTAGTCACACCGGGGAGCTGTTTTTT. V and J are TRBV30 and TRBJ2-2; D is unclear. The germline V and J ends were trimmed by 0 bases and 3 bases, with 8 bases remaining between them. Germline values: CDR1 GTSNPN, CDR2 SVGIG (reference sequence). The CDR3 runs 14 residues.

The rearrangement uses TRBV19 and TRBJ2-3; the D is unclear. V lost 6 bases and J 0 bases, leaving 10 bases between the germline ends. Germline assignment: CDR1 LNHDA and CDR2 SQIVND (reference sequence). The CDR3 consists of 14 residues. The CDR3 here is CASSMKISTDTQYF. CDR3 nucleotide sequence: TGTGCCAGTAGCATGAAGATTAGCACAGATACGCAGTATTTT.

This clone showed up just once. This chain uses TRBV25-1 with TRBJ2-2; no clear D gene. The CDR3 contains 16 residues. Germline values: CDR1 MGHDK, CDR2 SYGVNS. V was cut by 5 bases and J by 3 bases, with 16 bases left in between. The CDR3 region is CASSQSRLSYTGELFF. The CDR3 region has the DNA TGTGCCAGCAGTCAATCGAGGCTATCGTACACCGGGGAGCTGTTTTTT.